This T cell receptor (beta chain) is from a study of cytomegalovirus exposure and HLA in healthy donors. Study-wide points: Across donors, sequencing depth was assumed by presence/absence analyses to be roughly uniform. It was reported that TCR beta sequences correctly inferred the HLA-A and HLA-B alleles for most subjects. Reported performance of the classifier showed diagnosis of cytomegalovirus status with high specificity and sensitivity.

The donors comprised healthy bone marrow donors. Use of 60 Vbeta and 13 Jbeta primers characterized the PCR. Measured with immunoSEQ multiplex PCR; TCRdb has only the in-frame clones, and not every one. Among 130,000 or so clones listed, 77% were seen once. J was trimmed by 4 bases and V by 4 bases; bases with no gene match: 10. CDR1 and CDR2 from the germline V gene are SGHRS and YFSETQ. The CDR3 spans 16 residues. On this clone itself: Its antigen is undetermined.

The TCR was taken from a female donor in good health and CMV-seronegative. The chain recombines TRBV5-1 with TRBJ2-5; 10 positions match TRBD1. Specimen: PBMCs. The CDR3 nucleotides are TGCGCCAGCAGCCCGGGGGGGACAGGGGCTGGAGAGACCCAGTACTTC. Its protein is CASSPGGTGAGETQYF.